The T cell receptor beta chain described here comes from a study of response to subunit inactivated influenza vaccine (dated by TCRdb to 2017 to 2018). Study-wide context: Deep quantitative T cell receptor repertoire profiling was used in the study to track responses to a trivalent subunit inactivated influenza vaccine.

This clonotype showed up just a few times. The clone's antigen remains unknown. Base qualities are not at hand, and no much larger clone is one base apart. The library was produced with RT-PCR. This sample was sequenced with an Illumina HiSeq 2500. TCRdb reprocessed the public reads (quality trimming at Q25 with fastp, clone calling with MiXCR) and kept in-frame beta chains. One record per CDR3 amino acid sequence lists the most common genes and DNA. This sample lists about 570,000 distinct CDR3 sequences; around 10% were detected once. The ten top clones hold approximately 10% of the sample. V lost 3 bases and J lost 6 bases, and the count of bases not matched to a germline gene is 7. From a lookup of the germline V gene (reference sequence), CDR1 and CDR2 are DFQATT and SNEGSKA. Including the terminal cysteine and phenylalanine, the CDR3 comprises 15 residues. Of the read, only the CDR3 DNA is kept; its 45 bases are in frame from base 1.

Study-level results and caveats: The authors suggested that each seasonal influenza vaccination may recruit only a limited number of new T cells.

The sample was also reused in another study, on T cells expressing NK-cell markers. Per the second study: 5'RACE template switching, by which a universal primer site and unique molecular identifiers were added, was used to make TCR beta cDNA libraries. TCR beta-chain repertoires were profiled in sorted CD3+CD56+NKG2C+, CD3+CD56+NKG2C- and CD3+CD56-NKG2C+ T-cell subsets from roughly eight donors. Among the eight sequenced donors, seven were HCMV-seropositive and one was HCMV-seronegative. To restrict sorting to alphabetaTCR-expressing T cells, an anti-gammadeltaTCR antibody was added in several experiments. In over five donors, the dominant CD3+CD56+NKG2C+ clonotypes were among the top 10 CD8+ clonotypes and accounted for about 1.0-7.5% of CD8+ T cells. Those dominant clonotypes were again the most abundant among CD3+CD56-NKG2C+ cells in a handful of donors, at roughly 25-65%. Whether the expanded NKG2C-expressing T cell clones were specific for HCMV antigens remained unclear. The eight sequenced donors were randomly selected healthy volunteers, three men and five women. A commercial ELISA kit detecting HCMV-specific IgG in serum was used to determine HCMV serostatus. Ficoll density gradient centrifugation was used to isolate peripheral blood mononuclear cells from blood. Bulk peripheral blood T-cell repertoires were additionally sequenced from unsorted PBMC for roughly six donors. Synthesis of cDNA was primed from the TCR beta constant segment and was followed by two consecutive PCR amplification steps. The libraries were sequenced on Illumina HiSeq 2000/2500, MiSeq or NextSeq, producing 2 x 150 bp reads. MIGEC was used to demultiplex reads and group the reads by UMI, and MiTCR was used to assemble and quantify clonotypes. To remove erroneous sequences, TCR cDNA sequences were retained only when supported by two or more reads. Downstream repertoire analysis used the tcR package, and clonotypes were matched across fractions by CDR3 nucleotide sequence plus V segment. VDJmatch was used to annotate antigen specificity against VDJdb, with one amino acid substitution in CDR3 allowed.

The rearranged segments are TRBV20-1 and TRBJ2-1; a stretch of 11 junction bases matches TRBD2. The receptor's source is a man aged 50 or older who received an inactivated influenza vaccine. Donor details come from another sample of the same person, matched by shared clones. The source was PBMCs from blood, collected on the day of vaccination. The DNA sequence is TGCAGTGCTAGCAAGACTAGCGGGGACTTCAATGAGCAGTTCTTC. The resulting protein is CSASKTSGDFNEQFF.